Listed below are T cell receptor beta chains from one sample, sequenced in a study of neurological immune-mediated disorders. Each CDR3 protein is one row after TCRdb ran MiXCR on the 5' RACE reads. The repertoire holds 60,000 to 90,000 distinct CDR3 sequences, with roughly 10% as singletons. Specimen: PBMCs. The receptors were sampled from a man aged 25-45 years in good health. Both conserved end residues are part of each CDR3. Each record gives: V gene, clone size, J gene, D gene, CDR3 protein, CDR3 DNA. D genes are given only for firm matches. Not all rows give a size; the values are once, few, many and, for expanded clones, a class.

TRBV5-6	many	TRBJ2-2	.	CASSFDKNTGELFF	TGTGCCAGCAGCTTTGACAAGAACACCGGGGAGCTGTTTTTT
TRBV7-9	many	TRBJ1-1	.	CASSLGTLQGAEAFF	TGTGCCAGCAGCTTAGGGACCCTCCAGGGCGCTGAAGCTTTCTTT
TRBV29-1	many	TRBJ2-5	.	CSVGGSKETQYF	TGCAGCGTTGGAGGGAGTAAAGAGACCCAGTACTTC
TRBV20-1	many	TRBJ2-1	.	CSASPYNEQFF	TGCAGTGCCTCGCCCTACAATGAGCAGTTCTTC
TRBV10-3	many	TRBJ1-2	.	CAISENGIYGYTF	TGTGCCATCAGTGAAAACGGCATCTATGGCTACACCTTC
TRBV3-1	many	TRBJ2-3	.	CASSQGTFTDTQYF	TGTGCCAGCAGCCAGGGGACCTTTACAGATACGCAGTATTTT
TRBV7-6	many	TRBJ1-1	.	CASSLVTANTEAFF	TGTGCCAGCAGCTTAGTCACGGCGAACACTGAAGCTTTCTTT
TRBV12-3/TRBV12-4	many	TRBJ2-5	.	CASSLPGQLGTQYF	TGTGCCAGCAGTTTACCTGGACAGCTCGGGACCCAGTACTTC
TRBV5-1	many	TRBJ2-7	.	CASSLEAGEQYF	TGCGCCAGCAGCTTGGAGGCGGGAGAGCAGTACTTC
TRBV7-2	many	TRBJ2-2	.	CASSPYLGELFF	TGTGCCAGCAGCCCTTACCTCGGGGAGCTGTTTTTT
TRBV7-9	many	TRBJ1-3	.	CASSAIGGQDSGNTIYF	TGTGCCAGCAGCGCAATTGGGGGTCAGGACTCTGGAAACACCATATATTTT
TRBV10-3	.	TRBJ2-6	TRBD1	CAISEKDRDISGANVLTF	TGTGCCATCAGTGAAAAGGACAGGGACATCTCTGGGGCCAACGTCCTGACTTTC
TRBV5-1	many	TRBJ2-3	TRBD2	CASSPLAATDTQYF	TGCGCCAGCAGCCCACTAGCGGCGACAGATACGCAGTATTTT
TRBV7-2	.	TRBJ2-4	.	CASSLDETENIQYF	TGTGCCAGCAGCTTAGATGAGACCGAAAACATTCAGTACTTC
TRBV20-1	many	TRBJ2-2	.	CSARDGLGDTGELFF	TGCAGTGCTAGAGATGGGCTTGGGGACACCGGGGAGCTGTTTTTT
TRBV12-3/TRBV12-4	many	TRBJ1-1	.	CASSQTRNTEAFF	TGTGCCAGCAGCCAAACAAGGAACACTGAAGCTTTCTTT
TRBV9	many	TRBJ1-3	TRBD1	CASSVGDRALFGNTIYF	TGTGCCAGCAGCGTAGGGGACAGGGCCCTTTTTGGAAACACCATATATTTT
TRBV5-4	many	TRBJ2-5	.	CASSLGTGNQETQYF	TGTGCCAGCAGCTTGGGTACGGGAAACCAAGAGACCCAGTACTTC
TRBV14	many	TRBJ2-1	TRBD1	CASSQDLTGGEQFF	TGTGCCAGCAGCCAAGATTTAACAGGGGGTGAGCAGTTCTTC
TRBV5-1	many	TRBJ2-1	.	CASRVRGGSYNEQFF	TGCGCCAGCAGAGTTCGAGGGGGCTCCTACAATGAGCAGTTCTTC
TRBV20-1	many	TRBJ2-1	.	CSASSDDNEQFF	TGCAGTGCTAGTTCCGACGACAATGAGCAGTTCTTC
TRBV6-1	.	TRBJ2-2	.	CASKVGGTANTGELFF	TGTGCCAGCAAGGTCGGGGGGACAGCGAACACCGGGGAGCTGTTTTTT